This T cell receptor (beta chain) was captured in a study of cytomegalovirus exposure and HLA in healthy donors. Germline V CDR1 and CDR2: LNHDA, SQIVND (reference sequence). The CDR3 totals 14 residues. V trimming: 7 bases; J trimming: 6 bases; junction bases outside the gene matches: 7. It was with 60 Vbeta and 13 Jbeta primers that the PCR ran. Methods used by the authors: The authors later counted roughly 79 million unique TCR beta chains, 9 million to 12 million of them shared. Assay: immunoSEQ multiplex PCR; the TCRdb copy retains only in-frame clones and omits some. V and J calls and clone size are given by that table; D and trimming were obtained from the DNA. Counted here are 150,000 or so clones, 76% occurring once; the ten biggest clones make up approximately 3%. All donors participated as healthy donors of bone marrow. As concerns this clone: As yet, its antigen is unknown.

Overall study findings and caveats: The study designated roughly 160 TCR beta chains cytomegalovirus-associated. As a later analysis revealed, most CMV-associated TCR beta chains appeared HLA-restricted.

This chain joins TRBV19 and TRBJ2-4; TRBD1 aligns across 9 bases. This receptor was obtained from a male donor in good health and CMV-seronegative. The sample consisted of PBMCs. In DNA, the CDR3 is TGTGCCAGTACTTCAAGACAGGGGGGAAACATTCAGTACTTC. Protein sequence: CASTSRQGGNIQYF.